Listed below are T cell receptor beta chains from one sample, sequenced in a study of read filtering for tumor transcriptome and immune sequencing. TCRdb re-derived calls from the reads in MiXCR, one entry per CDR3 protein. This sample carries over 35,000 distinct CDR3 sequences, around 15% of them seen once, and the ten largest clones take 25% to 35%. Specimen: a population of CD138-negative cells sorted from bone marrow. The receptor source for this set is a donor over 35 with multiple myeloma. Both conserved end residues are part of each CDR3. The D gene is left open where the match is weak. Clone size is given for some rows only: seen once, a few or many times, or a class if the clone is expanded.

15,many,TRBJ1-5,TRBD1,TRBV19,CATLPAQGVDQPQHF,TGTGCCACCCTACCTGCTCAGGGGGTGGACCAGCCCCAGCATTTT
13,.,TRBJ2-1,.,TRBV7-9,CASSSGNGNEQFF,TGTGCCAGCAGCTCCGGGAACGGGAATGAGCAGTTCTTC
11,many,TRBJ1-1,.,TRBV29-1,CSVGYDTEAFF,TGCAGCGTTGGGTATGACACTGAAGCTTTCTTT
13,.,TRBJ2-3,TRBD2,TRBV20-1,CSGGLAGGDTQYF,TGCAGTGGGGGCCTGGCGGGAGGTGATACGCAGTATTTT
15,many,TRBJ2-1,TRBD2,TRBV7-6,CASSLSGRAQNEQFF,TGTGCCAGCAGCTTAAGCGGGAGGGCGCAGAATGAGCAGTTCTTC
18,many,TRBJ2-1,.,TRBV12-3/TRBV12-4,CASRGQGSGRRSYNEQFF,TGTGCCAGCAGAGGACAGGGGAGCGGGAGGCGTTCTTACAATGAGCAGTTCTTC
15,many,TRBJ2-1,.,TRBV19,CASRTTHISYNEQFF,TGTGCCAGTAGGACTACTCACATCTCCTACAATGAGCAGTTCTTC
16,many,TRBJ2-1,TRBD1,TRBV7-8,CASSSRVRDRYNEQFF,TGTGCCAGCAGCTCCAGGGTCCGGGACAGATACAATGAGCAGTTCTTC
15,many,TRBJ2-1,.,TRBV18,CASSPGATSYNGQFF,TGTGCCAGCTCACCGGGAGCGACCTCCTACAATGGGCAGTTCTTC
14,many,TRBJ2-3,.,TRBV12-5,CASGRGASTDTQYF,TGTGCTAGTGGTAGGGGAGCTAGCACAGATACGCAGTATTTT
15,many,TRBJ2-5,.,TRBV6-1,CASSELGGTQETQYF,TGTGCCAGCAGTGAATTGGGGGGAACCCAAGAGACCCAGTACTTC
13,many,TRBJ1-1,.,TRBV28,CASSSSRGTEAFF,TGTGCCAGCAGTTCTTCTCGGGGCACTGAAGCTTTCTTT
16,many,TRBJ2-2,TRBD1,TRBV7-3,CASSPRTGANTGELFF,TGTGCCAGCAGCCCAAGGACAGGGGCGAACACCGGGGAGCTGTTTTTT
13,few,TRBJ1-5,TRBD1,TRBV29-1,CSVADRGNQPQHF,TGCAGCGTAGCGGACAGGGGCAATCAGCCCCAGCATTTT
13,few,TRBJ1-6,.,TRBV20-1,CSATRDSNSPLHF,TGCAGTGCTACTCGGGACTCGAATTCACCCCTCCACTTT
13,many,TRBJ2-3,.,TRBV29-1,CSVQFGVTDTQYF,TGCAGCGTTCAGTTTGGGGTAACAGATACGCAGTATTTT
14,few,TRBJ2-7,TRBD1,TRBV6-5,CASRYGQGTYEQYF,TGTGCCAGCAGATACGGACAGGGTACCTACGAGCAGTACTTC
14,many,TRBJ2-1,.,TRBV20-1,CSAYLLGVRNEQFF,TGCAGTGCTTACCTGCTTGGGGTTAGGAATGAGCAGTTCTTC
16,.,TRBJ2-1,.,TRBV5-1,CASSRGPVQTYNEQFF,TGCGCCAGCAGCCGGGGGCCGGTACAGACCTACAATGAGCAGTTCTTC
12,.,TRBJ2-3,.,TRBV20-1,CSAFGTTDTQYF,TGCAGTGCTTTCGGGACAACAGATACGCAGTATTTT
13,many,TRBJ2-3,.,TRBV28,CASTPGGTDTQYF,TGTGCCAGCACCCCGGGGGGCACAGATACGCAGTATTTT
15,medium-sized,TRBJ2-1,.,TRBV3-2,CASSQGRTSYNEQFF,TGTGCCAGCAGCCAAGGACGGACTTCCTACAATGAGCAGTTCTTC
16,many,TRBJ2-2,.,TRBV28,CASMNYTGAQFGELFF,TGTGCCAGCATGAACTATACGGGGGCGCAGTTCGGGGAGCTGTTTTTT
17,many,TRBJ2-3,.,TRBV6-2/TRBV6-3,CASSYARGAARTDTQYF,TGTGCCAGCAGTTACGCCCGTGGGGCCGCCCGCACAGATACGCAGTATTTT
14,.,TRBJ2-1,.,TRBV29-1,CSVERKSSYNGQFF,TGCAGCGTTGAAAGAAAAAGTTCCTACAATGGGCAGTTCTTC
16,many,TRBJ1-1,.,TRBV4-2,CASSQDLGLQRREAFF,TGTGCCAGCAGCCAAGATTTGGGGTTGCAGAGACGAGAAGCTTTCTTT
21,few,TRBJ2-1,TRBD2,TRBV12-3/TRBV12-4,CASSLAAPRGRSHWTVGEQFF,TGTGCCAGCAGTTTGGCCGCTCCCCGCGGGAGGAGCCACTGGACCGTAGGGGAGCAGTTCTTC